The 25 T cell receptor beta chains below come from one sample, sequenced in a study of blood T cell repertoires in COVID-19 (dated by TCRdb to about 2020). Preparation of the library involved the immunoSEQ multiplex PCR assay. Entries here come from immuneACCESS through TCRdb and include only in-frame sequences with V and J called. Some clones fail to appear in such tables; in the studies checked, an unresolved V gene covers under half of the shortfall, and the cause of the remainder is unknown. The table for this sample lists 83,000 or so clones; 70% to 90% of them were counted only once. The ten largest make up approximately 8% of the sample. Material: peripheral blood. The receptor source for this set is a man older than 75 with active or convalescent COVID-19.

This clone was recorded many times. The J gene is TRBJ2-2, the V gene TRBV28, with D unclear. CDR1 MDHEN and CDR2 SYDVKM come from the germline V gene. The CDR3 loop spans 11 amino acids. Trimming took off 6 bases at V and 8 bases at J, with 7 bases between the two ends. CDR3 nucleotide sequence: TGTGCCAGCAGCCTCCGGGGGGAGCTGTTTTTT. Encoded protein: CASSLRGELFF.

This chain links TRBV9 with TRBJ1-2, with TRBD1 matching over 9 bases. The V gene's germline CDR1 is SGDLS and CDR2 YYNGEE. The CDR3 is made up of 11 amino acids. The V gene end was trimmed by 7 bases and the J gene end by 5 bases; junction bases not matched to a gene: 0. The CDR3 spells CASGTGYGYTF. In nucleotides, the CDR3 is TGTGCCAGCGGGACAGGGTATGGCTACACCTTC.

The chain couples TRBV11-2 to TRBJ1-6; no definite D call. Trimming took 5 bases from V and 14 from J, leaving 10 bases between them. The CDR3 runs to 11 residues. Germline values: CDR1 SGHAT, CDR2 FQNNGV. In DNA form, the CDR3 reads TGTGCCAGCAGCCTTGGGGAGTCCCTCCACTTT. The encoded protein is CASSLGESLHF.

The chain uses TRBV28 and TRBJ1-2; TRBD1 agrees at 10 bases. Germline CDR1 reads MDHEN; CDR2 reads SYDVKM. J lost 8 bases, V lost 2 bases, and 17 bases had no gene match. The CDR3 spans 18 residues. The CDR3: CASSLLDRGSGGNRGYTF. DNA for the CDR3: TGTGCCAGCAGTTTACTGGACAGGGGGTCCGGTGGTAATCGGGGCTACACCTTC.

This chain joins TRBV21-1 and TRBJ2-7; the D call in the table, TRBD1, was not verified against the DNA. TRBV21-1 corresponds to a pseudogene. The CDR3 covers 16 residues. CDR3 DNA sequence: TGTGCCAGCGGACCCCCGGGACAGGGGTATCCCTACGAGCAGTACGTC. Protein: CASGPPGQGYPYEQYV.

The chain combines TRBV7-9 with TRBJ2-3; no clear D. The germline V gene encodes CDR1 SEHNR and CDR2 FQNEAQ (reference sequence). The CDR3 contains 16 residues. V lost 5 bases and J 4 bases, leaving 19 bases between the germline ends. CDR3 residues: CASSPTTSVVPDTQYF. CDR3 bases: TGTGCCAGCAGCCCGACGACATCTGTGGTACCAGATACGCAGTATTTT.

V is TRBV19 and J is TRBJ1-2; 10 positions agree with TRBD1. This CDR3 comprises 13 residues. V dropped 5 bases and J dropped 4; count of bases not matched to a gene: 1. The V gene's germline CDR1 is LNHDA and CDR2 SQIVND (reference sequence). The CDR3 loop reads CASSGTGVYGYTF. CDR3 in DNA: TGTGCCAGTAGTGGGACAGGGGTCTATGGCTACACCTTC.

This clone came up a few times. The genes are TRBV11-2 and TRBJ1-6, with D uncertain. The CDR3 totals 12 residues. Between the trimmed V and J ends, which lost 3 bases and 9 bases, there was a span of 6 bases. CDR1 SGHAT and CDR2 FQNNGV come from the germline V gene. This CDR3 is CASSFPGSPLHF. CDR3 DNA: TGTGCCAGCAGCTTTCCAGGTTCACCCCTCCACTTT.

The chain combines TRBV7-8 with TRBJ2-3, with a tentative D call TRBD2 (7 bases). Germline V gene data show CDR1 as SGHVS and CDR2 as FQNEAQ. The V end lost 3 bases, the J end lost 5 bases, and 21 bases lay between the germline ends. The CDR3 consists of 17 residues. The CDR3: CASSFRQGREFGDTQYF. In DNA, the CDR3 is TGTGCCAGCAGCTTCCGCCAGGGGCGGGAGTTTGGAGATACGCAGTATTTT.

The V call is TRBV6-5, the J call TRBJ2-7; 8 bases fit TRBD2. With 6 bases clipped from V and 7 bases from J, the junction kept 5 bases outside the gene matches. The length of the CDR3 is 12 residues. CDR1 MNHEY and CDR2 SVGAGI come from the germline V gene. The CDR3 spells CASSGLAAEQYV. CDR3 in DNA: TGTGCCAGCAGCGGACTAGCCGCGGAGCAGTACGTC.

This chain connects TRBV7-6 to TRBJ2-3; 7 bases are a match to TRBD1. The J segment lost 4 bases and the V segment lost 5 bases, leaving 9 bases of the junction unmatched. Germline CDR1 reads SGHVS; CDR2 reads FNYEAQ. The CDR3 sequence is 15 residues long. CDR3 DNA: TGTGCCAGCAGCGCCAGACAGGGTTTCGCAGATACGCAGTATTTT. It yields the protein CASSARQGFADTQYF.

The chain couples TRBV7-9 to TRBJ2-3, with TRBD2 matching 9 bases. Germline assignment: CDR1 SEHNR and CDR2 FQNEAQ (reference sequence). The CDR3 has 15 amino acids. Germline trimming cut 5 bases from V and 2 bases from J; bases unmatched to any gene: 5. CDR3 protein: CASSVIAGVTDTQYF. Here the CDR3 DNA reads TGTGCCAGCAGCGTAATAGCGGGGGTCACAGATACGCAGTATTTT.

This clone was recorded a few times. CDR3 protein: CASSRVGTRYTGELFF. CDR3 coding DNA: TGTGCCAGCAGCAGGGTTGGGACTAGGTACACCGGGGAGCTGTTTTTT. V and J are TRBV5-6 and TRBJ2-2; 8 bases fit TRBD2. In germline, CDR1 is SGHDT, CDR2 YYEEEE. CDR3 size: 16 residues. After removal of 4 bases from V and 3 bases from J, the junction contained 8 bases not matched to a gene.

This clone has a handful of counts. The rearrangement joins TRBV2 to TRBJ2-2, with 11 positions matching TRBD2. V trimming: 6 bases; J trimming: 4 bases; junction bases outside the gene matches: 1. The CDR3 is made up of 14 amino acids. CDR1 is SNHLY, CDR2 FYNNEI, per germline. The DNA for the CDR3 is TGTGCCAGCAGAGGGACTAGCGGCACCGGGGAGCTGTTTTTT. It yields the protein CASRGTSGTGELFF.

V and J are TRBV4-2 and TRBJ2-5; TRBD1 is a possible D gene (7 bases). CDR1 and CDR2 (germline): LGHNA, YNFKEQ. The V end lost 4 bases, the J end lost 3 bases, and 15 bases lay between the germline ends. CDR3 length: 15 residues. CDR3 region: CASSRSGTGEETQYF. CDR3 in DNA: TGTGCCAGCAGCCGTAGCGGAACAGGGGAAGAGACCCAGTACTTC.

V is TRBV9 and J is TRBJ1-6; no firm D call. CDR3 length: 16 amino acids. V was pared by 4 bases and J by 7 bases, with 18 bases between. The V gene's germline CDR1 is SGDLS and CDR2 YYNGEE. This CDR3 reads CASSSRGGGQNSPLHF. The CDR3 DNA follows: TGTGCCAGCAGCTCACGGGGTGGAGGCCAGAATTCACCCCTCCACTTT.

The CDR3: CASSSLSTGNQPQHF. CDR3 in DNA: TGTGCCAGCAGTTCCCTTTCGACAGGCAATCAGCCCCAGCATTTT. V usage is TRBV28 and J usage is TRBJ1-5, with D maybe TRBD1 (5 bases). This CDR3 region has 15 residues. Germline CDR1 and CDR2: MDHEN and SYDVKM. V shed 4 bases and J shed 2 bases, with 12 bases lying between them.

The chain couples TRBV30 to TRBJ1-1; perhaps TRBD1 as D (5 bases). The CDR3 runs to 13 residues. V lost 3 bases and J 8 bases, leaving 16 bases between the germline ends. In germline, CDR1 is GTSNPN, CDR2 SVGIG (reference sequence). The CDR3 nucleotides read TGTGCCTGGAGACCCCGGGGGGTGTGGGAAGCTTTCTTT. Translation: CAWRPRGVWEAFF.

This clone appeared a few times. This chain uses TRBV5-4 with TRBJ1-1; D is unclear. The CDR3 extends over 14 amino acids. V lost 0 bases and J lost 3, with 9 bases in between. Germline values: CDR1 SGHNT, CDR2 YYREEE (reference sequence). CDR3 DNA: TGTGCCAGCAGCTTGGATTTCGGGGACACTGAAGCTTTCTTT. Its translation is CASSLDFGDTEAFF.

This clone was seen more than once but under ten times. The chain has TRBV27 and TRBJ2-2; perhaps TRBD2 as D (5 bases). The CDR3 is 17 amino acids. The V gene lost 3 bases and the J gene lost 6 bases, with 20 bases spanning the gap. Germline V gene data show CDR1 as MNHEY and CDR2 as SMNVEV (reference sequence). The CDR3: CASSLDLGFGQSGELFF. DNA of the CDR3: TGTGCCAGCAGTTTGGACTTAGGTTTTGGGCAGTCCGGGGAGCTGTTTTTT.

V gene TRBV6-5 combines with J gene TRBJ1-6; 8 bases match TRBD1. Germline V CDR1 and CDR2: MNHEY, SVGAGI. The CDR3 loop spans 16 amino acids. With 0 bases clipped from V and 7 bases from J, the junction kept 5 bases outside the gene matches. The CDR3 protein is CASSYSSQGANSPLHF. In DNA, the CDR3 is TGTGCCAGCAGTTACTCGAGTCAGGGGGCAAATTCACCCCTCCACTTT.

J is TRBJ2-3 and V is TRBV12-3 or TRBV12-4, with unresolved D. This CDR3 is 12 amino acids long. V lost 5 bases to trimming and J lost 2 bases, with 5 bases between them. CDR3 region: CASSLITDTQYF. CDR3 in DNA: TGTGCCAGCAGTCTAATCACAGATACGCAGTATTTT.

The CDR3 region is CASSIGGGRAIKQFF. CDR3 DNA sequence: TGTGCCAGTAGTATAGGAGGCGGGCGGGCAATAAAGCAGTTCTTC. The chain links TRBV19 to TRBJ2-1; perhaps TRBD2 as D (5 bases). The V gene lost 1 base and the J gene lost 11 bases, with 18 bases spanning the gap. This CDR3 spans 15 amino acids. Germline-derived CDR1 and CDR2 are LNHDA and SQIVND (reference sequence).

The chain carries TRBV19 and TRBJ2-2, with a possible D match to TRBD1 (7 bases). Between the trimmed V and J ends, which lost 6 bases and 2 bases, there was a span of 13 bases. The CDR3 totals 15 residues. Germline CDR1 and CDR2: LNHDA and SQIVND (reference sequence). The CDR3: CASRNQGGNTGELFF. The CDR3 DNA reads TGTGCCAGTAGAAACCAGGGGGGAAACACCGGGGAGCTGTTTTTT.

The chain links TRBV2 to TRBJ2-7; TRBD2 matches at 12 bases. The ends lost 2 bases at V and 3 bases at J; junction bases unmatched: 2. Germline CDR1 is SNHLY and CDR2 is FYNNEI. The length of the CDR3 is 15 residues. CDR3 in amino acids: CASSEWTSGVYEQYV. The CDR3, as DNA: TGTGCCAGCAGTGAATGGACTAGCGGGGTCTACGAGCAGTACGTC.